These T cell receptor beta chains were read from a single sample in a study of blood T cells in healthy people across ages. TCRdb ran MiXCR on the 5' RACE reads and lists one entry per CDR3 protein. The sample yields about 1.8 million distinct CDR3 sequences, 49% seen once. The sequencing input was blood. The receptors stem from a woman aged 40 to 50 in good health. Both conserved end residues are part of each CDR3. D genes are given only for firm matches. Where a row states a size, it is once, few, many or the class of an expanded clone; other rows omit it.

size: once
V: TRBV10-2
D: .
J: TRBJ2-7
CDR3: CASIPRGRGGHEQYF
DNA: TGCGCCAGCATTCCTAGGGGGAGAGGAGGGCACGAGCAGTACTTC

size: few
V: TRBV6-6
D: .
J: TRBJ2-7
CDR3: CASSGDRIYEQYF
DNA: TGTGCCAGCAGTGGCGACAGAATCTACGAGCAGTACTTC

size: .
V: TRBV10-2
D: .
J: TRBJ2-1
CDR3: CASSVPASGNEQFF
DNA: TGCGCCAGCAGTGTTCCAGCGAGCGGCAATGAGCAGTTCTTC

size: few
V: TRBV20-1
D: .
J: TRBJ2-4
CDR3: CSARDLAAKNIQYF
DNA: TGCAGTGCTAGAGATCTAGCGGCCAAAAACATTCAGTACTTC

size: few
V: TRBV6-2/TRBV6-3
D: .
J: TRBJ2-5
CDR3: CASSYTRTTQETQYF
DNA: TGTGCCAGCAGTTACACCAGGACTACCCAAGAGACCCAGTACTTC

size: once
V: TRBV5-6
D: .
J: TRBJ1-2
CDR3: CASSFSRLARVGYGYTF
DNA: TGTGCCAGCAGCTTTAGTCGGTTGGCCAGGGTAGGGTATGGCTACACCTTC

size: few
V: TRBV4-2
D: .
J: TRBJ1-2
CDR3: CASSPSLQGRSYTF
DNA: TGTGCCAGCAGTCCAAGTCTCCAGGGAAGGAGCTACACCTTC

size: .
V: TRBV6-5
D: .
J: TRBJ2-5
CDR3: CASRLTSTETQYF
DNA: TGTGCCAGCAGACTAACTAGCACAGAGACCCAGTACTTC

size: .
V: TRBV6-2/TRBV6-3
D: .
J: TRBJ2-5
CDR3: CASSYDGVTSRETQYF
DNA: TGTGCCAGCAGTTACGACGGAGTAACTAGCCGCGAGACCCAGTACTTC

size: .
V: TRBV15
D: .
J: TRBJ2-7
CDR3: CATSRVAGGGSEQYF
DNA: TGTGCCACCAGCAGAGTGGCAGGGGGAGGGTCCGAGCAGTACTTC

size: few
V: TRBV7-2
D: .
J: TRBJ2-3
CDR3: CASSLAKGPSTDTQYF
DNA: TGTGCCAGCAGCTTAGCTAAGGGACCTAGCACAGATACGCAGTATTTT

size: once
V: TRBV5-6
D: TRBD2
J: TRBJ2-1
CDR3: CASSFIAGQLYNEQFF
DNA: TGTGCCAGCAGCTTTATAGCGGGGCAACTCTACAATGAGCAGTTCTTC

size: few
V: TRBV7-2
D: .
J: TRBJ2-3
CDR3: CASSPRGSGTQYF
DNA: TGTGCCAGCAGCCCTAGAGGGAGTGGTACGCAGTATTTT

size: once
V: TRBV21-1
D: .
J: TRBJ2-6
CDR3: CASSKLGVSGANVLIF
DNA: TGTGCCAGCAGCAAATTAGGAGTCTCTGGGGCCAACGTCCTGATTTTC

size: few
V: TRBV20-1
D: .
J: TRBJ1-2
CDR3: CSARRPGLRNYGYTF
DNA: TGCAGTGCCCGGCGCCCGGGACTAAGGAACTATGGCTACACCTTC

size: .
V: TRBV6-1
D: .
J: TRBJ1-1
CDR3: CASSEAGRVRTEAFF
DNA: TGTGCCAGCAGTGAAGCGGGCAGGGTGAGGACTGAAGCTTTCTTT

size: .
V: TRBV20-1
D: .
J: TRBJ2-5
CDR3: CSARGEKGSQETQYF
DNA: TGCAGTGCTAGAGGTGAGAAAGGATCCCAAGAGACCCAGTACTTC

size: few
V: TRBV4-2
D: TRBD2
J: TRBJ2-1
CDR3: CASSQDQVAGGLFEQFF
DNA: TGTGCCAGCAGCCAAGATCAGGTAGCGGGGGGGCTATTTGAGCAGTTCTTC

size: .
V: TRBV6-1
D: .
J: TRBJ2-4
CDR3: CASSEQGGKNIQYF
DNA: TGTGCCAGCAGTGAGCAGGGGGGTAAAAACATTCAGTACTTC

size: few
V: TRBV6-1
D: .
J: TRBJ2-6
CDR3: CASRRADSRSGANVLTF
DNA: TGTGCCAGCAGGCGAGCGGACAGTCGCTCTGGGGCCAACGTCCTGACTTTC

size: .
V: TRBV7-6
D: .
J: TRBJ1-5
CDR3: CASSLGDTQNQPQHF
DNA: TGTGCCAGCAGCCTAGGGGATACACAGAATCAGCCCCAGCATTTT

size: .
V: TRBV9
D: .
J: TRBJ2-7
CDR3: CASSARQFQEIQYF
DNA: TGTGCCAGCAGCGCCCGACAGTTCCAAGAGATCCAGTACTTC

size: .
V: TRBV6-5
D: .
J: TRBJ1-5
CDR3: CASSYPRGPQHF
DNA: TGTGCCAGCAGTTACCCCCGTGGGCCCCAGCATTTT

size: .
V: TRBV3-1
D: TRBD1
J: TRBJ1-4
CDR3: CASSQGQEGQVRQKLFF
DNA: TGTGCCAGCAGCCAAGGTCAGGAGGGACAGGTCCGTCAAAAACTGTTTTTT

size: .
V: TRBV6-2/TRBV6-3
D: TRBD2
J: TRBJ2-5
CDR3: CASSYRAGVQETQYF
DNA: TGTGCCAGCAGTTACAGGGCGGGGGTCCAAGAGACCCAGTACTTC

size: .
V: TRBV20-1
D: .
J: TRBJ2-6
CDR3: CSARVGWANVLTF
DNA: TGCAGTGCTAGAGTTGGTTGGGCCAACGTCCTGACTTTC

size: .
V: TRBV28
D: TRBD1
J: TRBJ1-2
CDR3: CASSSSGTGGGYTF
DNA: TGTGCCAGCAGTTCATCCGGGACAGGGGGTGGCTACACCTTC

size: .
V: TRBV2
D: .
J: TRBJ2-7
CDR3: CASISGPYEQYF
DNA: TGTGCCAGCATATCGGGTCCCTACGAGCAGTACTTC

size: .
V: TRBV20-1
D: .
J: TRBJ1-6
CDR3: CSARSLPGVRMTLHF
DNA: TGCAGTGCTAGATCTCTGCCGGGGGTCCGGATGACCCTCCACTTT

size: .
V: TRBV7-8
D: TRBD1
J: TRBJ1-5
CDR3: CASSVWRQGAGWDQPQHF
DNA: TGTGCCAGCAGCGTCTGGAGGCAGGGGGCCGGTTGGGATCAGCCCCAGCATTTT

size: few
V: TRBV29-1
D: .
J: TRBJ1-1
CDR3: CSVTGRMNTEAFF
DNA: TGCAGCGTCACGGGCAGGATGAACACTGAAGCTTTCTTT

size: few
V: TRBV28
D: .
J: TRBJ2-3
CDR3: CASTTGSTDTQYF
DNA: TGTGCCAGTACGACAGGTTCCACAGATACGCAGTATTTT

size: .
V: TRBV29-1
D: .
J: TRBJ2-1
CDR3: CSALTGVYDEQFF
DNA: TGCAGCGCCCTAACGGGGGTCTACGATGAGCAGTTCTTC

size: .
V: TRBV12-5
D: .
J: TRBJ1-1
CDR3: CASGPTDGEAFF
DNA: TGTGCTAGTGGTCCAACCGACGGTGAAGCTTTCTTT

size: .
V: TRBV5-1
D: TRBD1
J: TRBJ1-5
CDR3: CASRRGRQGFKRGDSNQPQHF
DNA: TGCGCCAGCAGAAGAGGGAGACAGGGATTTAAGAGGGGGGATAGCAATCAGCCCCAGCATTTT

size: .
V: TRBV7-2
D: .
J: TRBJ2-7
CDR3: CASSLGTNPYEQYF
DNA: TGTGCCAGCAGCCTCGGGACAAATCCCTACGAGCAGTACTTC

size: few
V: TRBV29-1
D: TRBD1
J: TRBJ2-1
CDR3: CSVRTGADEQFF
DNA: TGCAGCGTGAGGACAGGGGCAGATGAGCAGTTCTTC

size: .
V: TRBV29-1
D: .
J: TRBJ2-5
CDR3: CSVAQGEETQYF
DNA: TGCAGCGTTGCGCAGGGAGAAGAGACCCAGTACTTC

size: .
V: TRBV15
D: .
J: TRBJ1-2
CDR3: CATSRDLTSLNGYTF
DNA: TGTGCCACCAGCAGAGATCTAACATCTCTTAATGGCTACACCTTC

size: .
V: TRBV10-3
D: TRBD1
J: TRBJ1-1
CDR3: CAISESFRDRVNTEAFF
DNA: TGTGCCATCAGTGAGTCTTTCAGGGACAGAGTGAACACTGAAGCTTTCTTT

size: .
V: TRBV29-1
D: TRBD2
J: TRBJ2-3
CDR3: CSVEERGGGTDTQYF
DNA: TGCAGCGTTGAAGAACGGGGGGGAGGTACAGATACGCAGTATTTT

size: .
V: TRBV15
D: TRBD1
J: TRBJ1-2
CDR3: CATSRNQDRGGYGYTF
DNA: TGTGCCACCAGCAGAAATCAGGACAGGGGGGGGTATGGCTACACCTTC

size: few
V: TRBV4-3
D: .
J: TRBJ2-1
CDR3: CASSQEASFYNEQFF
DNA: TGCGCCAGCAGCCAGGAGGCTAGTTTCTACAATGAGCAGTTCTTC

size: .
V: TRBV12-3/TRBV12-4
D: TRBD1
J: TRBJ1-2
CDR3: CASNPGQGIYGYTF
DNA: TGTGCCAGCAATCCGGGACAGGGTATTTACGGCTACACCTTC

size: .
V: TRBV7-3
D: TRBD1
J: TRBJ2-2
CDR3: CASSVTGDTNTGELFF
DNA: TGTGCCAGCAGCGTTACAGGGGACACGAACACCGGGGAGCTGTTTTTT

size: few
V: TRBV24-1
D: .
J: TRBJ2-1
CDR3: CATSDSTLVPSYNEQFF
DNA: TGTGCCACCAGTGATTCAACTCTAGTTCCCTCCTACAATGAGCAGTTCTTC

size: .
V: TRBV12-3/TRBV12-4
D: TRBD2
J: TRBJ2-5
CDR3: CASSLETSGGSGETQYF
DNA: TGTGCCAGCAGTTTGGAGACTAGCGGGGGGTCGGGGGAGACCCAGTACTTC

size: .
V: TRBV5-1
D: .
J: TRBJ2-1
CDR3: CASSGGPINEQFF
DNA: TGCGCCAGCAGCGGGGGGCCTATCAATGAGCAGTTCTTC

size: .
V: TRBV7-3
D: TRBD1
J: TRBJ2-5
CDR3: CASSSGGPSQETQYF
DNA: TGTGCCAGCAGCTCAGGGGGTCCATCCCAAGAGACCCAGTACTTC

size: .
V: TRBV28
D: .
J: TRBJ1-2
CDR3: CASNPGGAGYGYTF
DNA: TGTGCCAGTAACCCGGGTGGGGCAGGCTATGGCTACACCTTC

size: .
V: TRBV14
D: TRBD2
J: TRBJ2-7
CDR3: CASSHSLAGDYNEQYF
DNA: TGTGCCAGCAGCCACTCCTTAGCGGGGGACTACAATGAGCAGTACTTC

size: .
V: TRBV6-5
D: .
J: TRBJ1-1
CDR3: CASSSLGPPNTEAFF
DNA: TGTGCCAGCAGTTCCCTTGGACCCCCGAACACTGAAGCTTTCTTT

size: .
V: TRBV3-1
D: TRBD2
J: TRBJ2-1
CDR3: CASSQDSGGTYNEQFF
DNA: TGTGCCAGCAGCCAAGATTCGGGGGGGACCTACAATGAGCAGTTCTTC

size: many
V: TRBV7-2
D: .
J: TRBJ1-2
CDR3: CASSFNYGYTF
DNA: TGTGCCAGCAGCTTTAACTATGGCTACACCTTC

size: few
V: TRBV25-1
D: TRBD2
J: TRBJ2-3
CDR3: CASSQRDLRTDTQYF
DNA: TGTGCCAGCAGCCAGCGGGACCTACGCACAGATACGCAGTATTTT

size: few
V: TRBV28
D: .
J: TRBJ2-7
CDR3: CASSLLGHYEQYF
DNA: TGTGCCAGCAGCTTACTTGGCCACTACGAGCAGTACTTC

size: few
V: TRBV6-6
D: .
J: TRBJ2-5
CDR3: CASSYSRQSQETQYF
DNA: TGTGCCAGCAGTTACTCCAGGCAGAGCCAAGAGACCCAGTACTTC

size: few
V: TRBV29-1
D: .
J: TRBJ1-2
CDR3: CSVEDNRQGYGYTF
DNA: TGCAGCGTTGAAGATAATCGCCAGGGCTATGGCTACACCTTC

size: .
V: TRBV29-1
D: .
J: TRBJ1-2
CDR3: CSVEGSGVHGYTF
DNA: TGCAGCGTTGAGGGTTCAGGGGTCCATGGCTACACCTTC